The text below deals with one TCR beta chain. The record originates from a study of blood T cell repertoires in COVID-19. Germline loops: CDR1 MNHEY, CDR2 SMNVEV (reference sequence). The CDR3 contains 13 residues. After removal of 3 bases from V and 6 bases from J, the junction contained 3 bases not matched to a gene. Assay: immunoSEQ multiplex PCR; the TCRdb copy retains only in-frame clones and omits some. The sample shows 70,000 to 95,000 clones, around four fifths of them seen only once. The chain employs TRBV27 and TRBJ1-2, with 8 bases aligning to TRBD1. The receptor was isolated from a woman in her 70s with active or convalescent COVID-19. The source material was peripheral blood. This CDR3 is CASSFGQGDGYTF. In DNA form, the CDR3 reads TGTGCCAGCAGTTTCGGACAGGGCGATGGCTACACCTTC.